This T cell receptor (beta chain) was identified during a study of identical twins. The study, taken as a whole, reports: For out-of-frame beta sequences, excess twin sharing was weaker.

Details on this clonotype: Its antigen is unknown.

TCRdb analysed the 5' RACE reads with MiXCR anew, one entry per CDR3 protein. The sample records approximately 670,000 distinct CDR3 sequences, around 6% being singletons. The germline V gene encodes CDR1 SQVTM and CDR2 ANQGSEA. CDR3 length equals 14 residues. V lost 7 bases, J lost 1 base, and 3 bases stayed unmatched. The V gene is TRBV29-1, the J gene TRBJ2-1, with 11 bases that match TRBD1. Sequenced material: naive T cells sorted from blood. The TCR was taken from a man between 18 and 35 years old in good health. The CDR3: CSGRDRGSYNEQFF. DNA of the CDR3: TGCAGCGGCCGGGACAGGGGGTCCTACAATGAGCAGTTCTTC.